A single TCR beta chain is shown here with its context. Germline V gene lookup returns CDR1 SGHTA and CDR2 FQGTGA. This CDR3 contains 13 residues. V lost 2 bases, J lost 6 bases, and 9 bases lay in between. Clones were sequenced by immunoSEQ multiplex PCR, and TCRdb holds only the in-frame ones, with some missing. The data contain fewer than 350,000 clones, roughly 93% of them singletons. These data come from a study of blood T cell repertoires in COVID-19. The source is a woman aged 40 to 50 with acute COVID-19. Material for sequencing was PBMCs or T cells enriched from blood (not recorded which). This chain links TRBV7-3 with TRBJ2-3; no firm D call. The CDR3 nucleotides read TGTGCCAGCAGCTTAGGCCCCCCGGATACGCAGTATTTT. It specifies CASSLGPPDTQYF.